One TCR beta chain is described in this entry. The antigen this receptor binds is unknown. No clone much larger than this one lies a single base away; base qualities are absent. Preparation of the library involved the immunoSEQ multiplex PCR assay. RNA was extracted from all samples and reverse transcribed into cDNA, which served as template for TCR sequencing. SuperScript III was used for first-strand cDNA synthesis, primed with a 2:1 mix of oligo-dT and random hexamers. A synthetic immune receptor repertoire was used to gauge amplification bias, and whatever bias remained was removed computationally. The paper's data handling went like this. Raw reads were preprocessed to remove errors, and CDR3 was defined according to IMGT conventions as the region from the conserved cysteine to phenylalanine. To get clonality, Shannon entropy was normalized by log2 of the number of productive unique TCRs and the result was subtracted from 1. Whether each scalp clone was CD4 or CD8 was inferred by checking scalp TCRbeta sequences against the CD4 and CD8 repertoires from sorted blood. TCRdb stores this immuneACCESS table with in-frame sequences only. Part of the clones is absent; in the studies checked, under half of the shortfall reflects unresolved V genes, and no reason is known for the rest. That table supplies the V and J calls and clone size; D and trimming were determined from the DNA. For this sample there are some 82,000 clones; roughly half appear just once. 5.7% of the sample belongs to the ten largest clones.

Lesional scalp punch biopsies and peripheral blood were collected from alopecia areata patients. PBMCs were isolated by density centrifugation and stained for CD3, CD4 and CD8, and CD4+ and CD8+ T cells were sorted on a FACSAria. Untreated alopecia areata patients were recruited as part of a multicenter biomarker study. For roughly five biomarker-study patients, blood CD8+ T cells were further sorted into NKG2D-low and NKG2D-high fractions. Relative to germline, V is missing 5 bases and J is missing 7 bases, with 11 bases of the junction outside any gene match. Looking up the germline V gene yields CDR1 SGDLS and CDR2 YYNGEE. From cysteine to phenylalanine, the CDR3 is 16 amino acids long. Only CDR3 DNA remains: 48 bases, in frame from the first base. This sample was included in a study of CD8+ T cells in alopecia areata listed by TCRdb under 2018. In terms of the full investigation: To study T cell clonal expansion in alopecia areata, the researchers applied high-throughput TCRbeta sequencing to both the C3H/HeJ mouse model and human patients. In humans, TCRbeta sequencing was performed on scalp tissue and on sorted CD4+ and CD8+ peripheral blood T cells from healthy controls and from patients with patchy or totalis/universalis alopecia areata. Clonality in the scalp was compared among normal scalp (n=4), patchy alopecia areata scalp (n=8), and alopecia totalis/universalis scalp (n=8). RNA was obtained with the PAXgene miRNA kit for fixed scalp, the miRNeasy kit for PBMCs, and the RNeasy kit for mouse skin. TCRbeta CDR3 regions were amplified by immunoSEQ multiplex PCR with 35 Vbeta forward and 13 Jbeta reverse primers.

The paper's findings and limits, for the study overall: Scalp TCR repertoire analysis is complicated because resident alphabeta T cells in normal human skin are also sequenced, whereas mouse skin is dominated by gammadelta T cells. TCR sequences shared between patients were less clear than in mice, possibly partly because of HLA diversity in the patient population. Compared with normal scalp, lesional scalp, particularly in alopecia totalis/universalis, had higher clonality and more expanded CD8+ clones, which suggests antigenic drive.

The sequence links TRBV9 to TRBJ2-2, with 10 junctional bases fitting TRBD2. This receptor was identified in a human donor with alopecia areata. The sequencing sample was made of NKG2D-high CD8+ T cells sorted from blood. The cell subset or site label corresponds to: sorted CD8+ NKG2D-high blood T cells. The DNA sequence is given as TGTGCCAGCAGTCGGTCTAGCGGGAGTCGCGGCGGGGAGCTGTTTTTT. This yields the protein CASSRSSGSRGGELFF. This CDR3, with the reference TRBV9 and TRBJ2-2 proteins standing in past its ends, gives the full variable domain DSGVTQTPKHLITATGQRVTLRCSPRSGDLSVYWYQQSLDQGLQFLIQYYNGEERAKGNILERFSAQQFPDLHSELNLSSLELGDSALYFCASSRSSGSRGGELFFGEGSRLTVL.